This record concerns one T cell receptor (beta chain) sequence. These data originate in a study of blood T cell repertoires in COVID-19. Across the whole study: Samples taken during acute and convalescent COVID-19 were collected in the United States, Italy and Spain. Sources were T cells, B-cell-depleted T cells, or PBMCs; the material itself was cDNA or gDNA.

Only in-frame clones appear in the TCRdb table, and some are missing; sequencing was by immunoSEQ multiplex PCR. The sample shows under 200,000 clones, roughly 83% of them seen only once. This study enrolled people aged about 18 to 90 from around 26 US geographic areas. V was trimmed by 4 bases and J by 4 bases, leaving 16 bases between them. In germline, CDR1 is SGHDN, CDR2 FVKESK. The length of the CDR3 is 15 residues. The sequence derives from a man aged 40-49 years with acute COVID-19. V and J are TRBV14 and TRBJ1-2; D possibly corresponds to TRBD1 (6 bases). Sequencing was carried out using PBMCs or T cells enriched from blood (not recorded which). CDR3 DNA: TGTGCCAGCAGCCGCCAACAGGGTTTTATCTATGGCTACACCTTC. Translation: CASSRQQGFIYGYTF.